This T cell receptor (beta chain) was identified in a study of response to subunit inactivated influenza vaccine. Notes on the study in general: Every seasonal influenza vaccination brings in few new T cells, the authors suggested.

V shed 4 bases and J shed 2 bases, with 17 bases lying between them. This CDR3 has 17 residues. Germline V gene lookup returns CDR1 MNHEY and CDR2 SVGAGI. This clonotype occurred a few times. Its antigen remains unknown. Each CDR3 protein is one row after TCRdb ran MiXCR on the RT-PCR reads. The sample lists about 650,000 distinct CDR3 sequences; 12% to 15% were seen once. The chain is built from TRBV6-5 and TRBJ2-2; TRBD2 is a possible D gene (6 bases). The source was PBMCs from blood, collected approximately 15 days before vaccination. The clonotype comes from a man aged 50 to 59 who received an inactivated influenza vaccine. The DNA of the CDR3 is TGTGCCAGCAGTTTTCACCTCATCGGGAGTAACACCGGGGAGCTGTTTTTT. Protein product: CASSFHLIGSNTGELFF.